These T cell receptor beta chains were read from a single sample in a study of blood T cell repertoires in COVID-19. Only in-frame clones appear in the TCRdb table, and some are missing; sequencing was by immunoSEQ multiplex PCR. Of roughly 230,000 clones in the sample, approximately 83% were seen once. What was sequenced was peripheral blood. The receptors stem from a woman aged 45-59 years with acute or convalescent COVID-19. The CDR3 runs from the conserved cysteine through the conserved F or W.

V,CDR3
TRBV11-2,CASRRTSVAYEQYF
TRBV7-9,CASSKGTGNGNTIYF
TRBV7-6,CASSLAGLSTNEKLFF
TRBV2,CASSDDSHQPQHF
TRBV29-1,CSVTRTGRNEQFF
TRBV6-5,CASSSTGYNSPLHF
TRBV19,CASSIPGFNEKLFF
TRBV19,CASSISVQGSGNTIYF
TRBV18,CASSPDQGFYSNYGYTF
TRBV5-4,CASSLRTEYGYTF
TRBV6-5,CASSYPEQGPPYEQYF
TRBV5-1,CASSLASGQSSYEQYF
TRBV7-8,CASSLGRTSGRGGTGELFF
TRBV3-1/TRBV3-2,CASSQRLAGGNFSGELFF
TRBV27,CASSIGPSQGAVGPQHF
TRBV7-6,CASSPTGNGNTIYF
TRBV10-3,CAISALRPSGQNNEKLFF
TRBV5-1,CASSSGGGGMNTEAFF
TRBV4-2,CASSLGTSGAYEQYF